The 22 T cell receptor beta chains given below trace back to one sample, sequenced in a study of blood T cell repertoires in COVID-19 (dated by TCRdb to 2020 to 2022). Libraries were made using the immunoSEQ multiplex PCR assay. TCRdb mirrors the immuneACCESS table, restricted to in-frame sequences. Some clones are absent from its copies; in checked studies, under half trace to an unresolved V gene, and the reason for the others is unknown. The sample has roughly 140,000 clones on record, about four fifths of them singletons. The top ten clonotypes cover about 0.5% of the sample. The sample comprised peripheral blood. The receptor source for this set is a man aged 60 to 69 with acute or convalescent COVID-19.

The chain employs TRBV7-2 and TRBJ2-3, with 9 nucleotides matching TRBD1. Germline V gene sequence: CDR1 SGHTA, CDR2 FQGNSA. V lost 4 bases to trimming and J lost 4 bases; unmatched junction nucleotides: 9. CDR3 size: 16 residues. The CDR3 sequence: CASSSRQGGSADTQYF. The CDR3 nucleotides are TGTGCCAGCAGCTCAAGACAGGGGGGAAGCGCAGATACGCAGTATTTT.

The sample holds one count of this clone. J is TRBJ2-7 and V is TRBV6-2 or TRBV6-3; 11 nucleotides line up with TRBD1. Trimming at V came to 2 bases and at J to 2 bases, leaving 2 bases not matched to a gene. The CDR3 totals 15 residues. CDR1 is MNHEY and CDR2 is SVGEGT in the germline V gene. The CDR3, as DNA: TGTGCCAGCAGTTACGGGGGACAGGGGGCCTACGAGCAGTACTTC. It translates to CASSYGGQGAYEQYF.

J is TRBJ1-6 and V is TRBV6-5; 7 positions match TRBD1. Germline V gene lookup returns CDR1 MNHEY and CDR2 SVGAGI. J gave up 6 bases and V 2 bases, and 4 bases lay outside the gene matches. The CDR3 sequence is 15 residues long. CDR3 sequence (DNA): TGTGCCAGCAGTTACACGACAGGGTCTAATTCACCCCTCCACTTT. Its protein product is CASSYTTGSNSPLHF.

The J gene is TRBJ2-5, the V gene TRBV27; 8 bases map to TRBD2. From germline, CDR1 is MNHEY and CDR2 SMNVEV (reference sequence). CDR3 length: 16 residues. With V trimmed by 2 bases and J by 5 bases, 10 bases remained unmatched. The CDR3 loop reads CASSLQGSGVMETQYF. CDR3 DNA: TGTGCCAGCAGTTTACAGGGTAGCGGGGTCATGGAGACCCAGTACTTC.

The chain joins TRBV28 to TRBJ1-1; 12 bases fit TRBD1. The CDR3 is 16 amino acids. Germline CDR1 reads MDHEN; CDR2 reads SYDVKM. V shed 4 bases, J shed 0 bases, and the junction held 3 bases outside the gene matches. CDR3 amino acids: CASSSGTGGMNTEAFF. The CDR3 DNA sequence: TGTGCCAGCAGTTCCGGGACAGGGGGCATGAACACTGAAGCTTTCTTT.

The chain recombines TRBV6-5 with TRBJ2-1; tentative D call: TRBD2 (7 bases). V dropped 6 bases and J dropped 9 bases, with 9 bases sitting between them. Germline V gene sequence: CDR1 MNHEY, CDR2 SVGAGI. This CDR3 is 11 amino acids long. CDR3 coding DNA: TGTGCCAGCAGGAGGGGGGGTGAGCAGTTCTTC. Translated: CASRRGGEQFF.

This clone was picked up one time. The chain carries TRBV12-3 or TRBV12-4 and TRBJ1-1; D remains ambiguous. With 5 bases removed from V and 3 bases from J, the gap between germline ends came to 10 bases. The CDR3 has 13 amino acids. This CDR3 is CASSSGRYTEAFF. In DNA, the CDR3 is TGTGCCAGCAGTAGCGGACGGTACACTGAAGCTTTCTTT.

The V gene is TRBV28, the J gene TRBJ1-2; D unclear. Germline CDR1 and CDR2: MDHEN and SYDVKM. The CDR3 loop spans 11 amino acids. V lost 10 bases, J lost 3 bases, and 9 bases lay in between. The CDR3 reads CATRGDYGYTF. The CDR3 nucleotides are TGTGCCACCCGGGGAGACTATGGCTACACCTTC.

V and J are TRBV28 and TRBJ1-1; the match to TRBD1 covers 9 bases. The CDR3 loop spans 16 amino acids. The V gene end was trimmed by 4 bases and the J gene end by 6 bases; junction bases not matched to a gene: 12. Germline assignment: CDR1 MDHEN and CDR2 SYDVKM. CDR3 protein: CASSSSGTGKRAEAFF. DNA of the CDR3: TGTGCCAGCAGTTCCTCCGGGACAGGGAAAAGAGCTGAAGCTTTCTTT.

V is TRBV10-3 and J is TRBJ1-6; D possibly corresponds to TRBD1 (5 bases). V gave up 0 bases and J gave up 3 bases, with 6 bases separating them. The CDR3 totals 15 residues. Germline-derived CDR1 and CDR2 are ENHRY and SYGVKD. The CDR3 loop reads CAISESRGYNSPLHF. CDR3 DNA: TGTGCCATCAGTGAGTCTAGGGGCTATAATTCACCCCTCCACTTT.

The J gene is TRBJ2-5, the V gene TRBV25-1; 8 positions agree with TRBD2. Germline V gene lookup returns CDR1 MGHDK and CDR2 SYGVNS. The CDR3 totals 14 residues. Trimming removed 6 bases from V and 5 bases from J; junction bases left unmatched: 8. The CDR3: CASSPGGGRETQYF. In nucleotides, the CDR3 is TGTGCCAGCAGCCCCGGGGGGGGCCGGGAGACCCAGTACTTC. Looking up the rest from reference TRBV25-1 and TRBJ2-5 gives the full variable domain: EADIYQTPRYLVIGTGKKITLECSQTMGHDKMYWYQQDPGMELHLIHYSYGVNSTEKGDLSSESTVSRIRTEHFPLTLESARPSHTSQYLCASSPGGGRETQYFGPGTRLLVL.

CDR3 loop: CASSSGSGVLYEQYF. In DNA, the CDR3 is TGTGCCAGCAGCTCAGGTAGCGGGGTGCTCTACGAGCAGTACTTC. The genes are TRBV7-2 and TRBJ2-7, with 8 nucleotides matching TRBD2. Trimming took 4 bases from V and 3 from J; bases not matched to a gene: 8. The germline V gene encodes CDR1 SGHTA and CDR2 FQGNSA. The CDR3 has 15 residues.

The V call is TRBV7-2, the J call TRBJ1-5; D is ambiguous. The CDR3 is 16 amino acids. The germline V gene has CDR1 SGHTA and CDR2 FQGNSA. Trimming shortened V by 2 bases and J by 0 bases, and 11 bases separated the two germline ends. The CDR3: CASSLMGGNSNQPQHF. The CDR3 DNA sequence: TGTGCCAGCAGCTTAATGGGAGGAAATAGCAATCAGCCCCAGCATTTT.

This clone has only one observation. The chain employs TRBV2 and TRBJ2-1, with TRBD2 matching over 13 bases. Germline lookup yields CDR1 SNHLY and CDR2 FYNNEI. The CDR3 runs to 16 residues. V lost 6 bases to trimming and J lost 7 bases; unmatched junction nucleotides: 9. The CDR3 spells CASRLTSGGAVNEQFF. The CDR3 DNA reads as TGTGCCAGCAGATTAACTAGCGGGGGGGCGGTTAATGAGCAGTTCTTC.

The chain is built from TRBV18 and TRBJ1-6, with TRBD1 matching 12 bases. Germline V gene sequence: CDR1 KGHSH, CDR2 LQKENI. With V trimmed by 7 bases and J by 6 bases, 7 bases remained unmatched. The CDR3 runs to 16 residues. As DNA, the CDR3 is TGTGCCAGCTTAGCCGGGACAGGGGGCCGTAATTCACCCCTCCACTTT. Encoded protein: CASLAGTGGRNSPLHF.

The chain couples TRBV6-5 to TRBJ1-1; D uncertain. This CDR3 is built from 15 residues. V was pared by 8 bases and J by 10 bases, with 26 bases between. Per germline, CDR1 MNHEY and CDR2 SVGAGI. The CDR3 reads CASESLGATAGGAFF. CDR3 DNA: TGTGCCAGCGAAAGTCTGGGTGCGACGGCAGGAGGAGCTTTCTTT.

The chain is built from TRBV7-2 and TRBJ1-2, with 7 bases matching TRBD1. Germline assignment: CDR1 SGHTA and CDR2 FQGNSA. V lost 1 base, J lost 5 bases, and 1 base stayed unmatched. The CDR3 loop spans 13 amino acids. CDR3 nucleotides: TGTGCCAGCAGCTTAGAACAGGGGTATGGCTACACCTTC. It is translated as CASSLEQGYGYTF.

The chain has TRBV6-5 and TRBJ2-7; D possibly corresponds to TRBD1 (6 bases). The germline V and J ends were trimmed by 2 bases and 2 bases, with 10 bases remaining between them. The CDR3 runs 14 residues. Germline CDR1 MNHEY, CDR2 SVGAGI. This CDR3 reads CASSYGRGTYEQYF. In DNA form, the CDR3 reads TGTGCCAGCAGTTACGGCAGGGGAACCTACGAGCAGTACTTC.

The chain employs TRBV7-2 and TRBJ2-3, with TRBD2 matching 13 bases. CDR1 and CDR2 from the germline V gene are SGHTA and FQGNSA. The length of the CDR3 is 15 residues. Trimming cost V 4 bases and J 11 bases; bases outside gene matches: 9. The DNA of the CDR3 is TGTGCCAGCAGCTCACTAGCGGGGGGGCCTTCGGTGCAGTATTTT. Its translation is CASSSLAGGPSVQYF. The full variable domain, rest sourced from reference TRBV7-2 and TRBJ2-3, is GAGVSQSPSNKVTEKGKDVELRCDPISGHTALYWYRQSLGQGLEFLIYFQGNSAPDKSGLPSDRFSAERTGGSVSTLTIQRTQQEDSAVYLCASSSLAGGPSVQYFGPGTRLTVL.

V is TRBV7-9 and J is TRBJ1-5; D is possibly TRBD1 (6 bases). V was shortened by 1 base and J by 6 bases, with 13 bases between the two germline ends. Germline lookup yields CDR1 SEHNR and CDR2 FQNEAQ (reference sequence). This CDR3 comprises 15 residues. Written as DNA, the CDR3 is TGTGCCAGCAGCTTAGAAGGGGGTGGCATTCAGCCCCAGCATTTT. Its protein product is CASSLEGGGIQPQHF.

The rearrangement links TRBV5-4 to TRBJ2-3, with TRBD2 matching over 7 bases. Germline assignment: CDR1 SGHNT and CDR2 YYREEE (reference sequence). The CDR3 sequence is 14 residues long. Germline trimming cut 2 bases from V and 3 bases from J; bases unmatched to any gene: 3. This CDR3 reads CASSLKGGTDTQYF. DNA of the CDR3: TGTGCCAGCAGCTTAAAGGGAGGGACAGATACGCAGTATTTT.

This clone appeared once. The J gene is TRBJ2-7, the V gene TRBV19; possible D gene TRBD1, 6 bases. The V gene's germline CDR1 is LNHDA and CDR2 SQIVND (reference sequence). The ends were cut back, 8 bases at V and 3 bases at J, with 14 bases in the middle. The CDR3 totals 13 residues. The CDR3 sequence: CASQSNRDYEQYF. The CDR3 DNA reads as TGTGCCAGTCAGAGTAACAGGGACTACGAGCAGTACTTC.